A selection of T cell receptor beta chains follows, all from one sample in a study of blood T cell repertoires in COVID-19. Profiled with immunoSEQ multiplex PCR; TCRdb holds only in-frame clones, not every one. The data contain 150,000 or so clones, roughly nine tenths of them singletons. The material sequenced was peripheral blood. These receptor sequences come from a man aged 18 to 35 with COVID-19, enrolled during active disease. CDR3s include the opening cysteine and the closing phenylalanine or tryptophan. D genes are given only for firm matches. Some rows have no size entry. The others give once, few or many, or a class for an expanded clone.

TRBJ1-1,.,TRBV19,TRBD1,TGTGCCAGTAGTACCTGGGCAGGGGGTGTTGGTACTGAAGCTTTCTTT,CASSTWAGGVGTEAFF
TRBJ2-7,.,TRBV19,.,TGTGCCAGTAGTATCCGGTTCGGGTACTCCTACGAGCAGTACTTC,CASSIRFGYSYEQYF
TRBJ2-1,once,TRBV19,.,TGTGCCAGTAGTATTGCAGGGTACAATGAGCAGTTCTTC,CASSIAGYNEQFF
TRBJ1-1,.,TRBV7-8,.,TGTGCCAGCAGCCCGGGAACACGGGGTATGGAGCTAATGAACACTGAAGCTTTCTTT,CASSPGTRGMELMNTEAFF
TRBJ1-2,once,TRBV4-1,.,TGCGCCAGCAGCCAAGGTCCGTCGAACAGGGAATGGGGCGGCTACACCTTC,CASSQGPSNREWGGYTF
TRBJ2-1,.,TRBV20-1,.,TGCAGTGCACTAGCCGGTGAGCAGTTCTTC,CSALAGEQFF
TRBJ2-7,.,TRBV6-5,.,TGTGCCAGCAGTTCCCGAGGGGGAAGGACCTACGAGCAGTACTTC,CASSSRGGRTYEQYF
TRBJ2-7,.,TRBV7-2,.,TGTGCCAGCAGCCTACTCCCCGGTCCCGAAACCCAGCAGTACTTC,CASSLLPGPETQQYF
TRBJ2-1,.,TRBV9,.,TGTGCCAGCAGCGTAGATCGAGCGACGGGTGAGCAGTTCTTC,CASSVDRATGEQFF
TRBJ1-6,.,TRBV6-5,.,TGTGCCAGCAGTTACTCCCAGCGAAGTCTTTATTCACCCCTCCACTTT,CASSYSQRSLYSPLHF
TRBJ2-7,few,TRBV4-3,.,TGCGCCAGCAGCCAAGGAACTGTATCGTACGAGCAGTACTTC,CASSQGTVSYEQYF
TRBJ2-7,.,TRBV7-8,TRBD2,TGTGCCAGCAGCTTAAATCTTGCAGGGAGGGTCCACGAGCAGTACTTC,CASSLNLAGRVHEQYF
TRBJ1-2,.,TRBV28,.,TGTGCCAGCAGGGGTACAGGGAAGGCAATCTATGGCTACACCTTC,CASRGTGKAIYGYTF
TRBJ1-2,.,TRBV12-3/TRBV12-4,.,TGTGCCAGCAGCGAGGGAGTCTATGGCTACACCTTC,CASSEGVYGYTF
TRBJ2-1,.,TRBV6-5,.,TGTGCCAGCGGTATCGCGGGCTCCTACAATGAGCAGTTCTTC,CASGIAGSYNEQFF
TRBJ2-7,.,TRBV28,.,TGTGCCAGCAGTTTGGTGAGGGAGCAGTACTTC,CASSLVREQYF
TRBJ1-2,.,TRBV4-3,.,TGCGCCAGCAGCCCAGCCGACAGAATCCACTATGGCTACACCTTC,CASSPADRIHYGYTF
TRBJ2-7,.,TRBV6-4,TRBD1,TGTGCCAGCAGGCGGGACAGGGGATCAAACGAGCAGTACTTC,CASRRDRGSNEQYF
TRBJ2-7,.,TRBV6-5,.,TGTGCCAGCAGTTCCGGGACCTACGAGCAGTACTTC,CASSSGTYEQYF
TRBJ1-2,once,TRBV6-5,TRBD1,TGTGCCAGCAGGGGACAGGGGAACTATGGCTACACCTTC,CASRGQGNYGYTF
TRBJ2-7,.,TRBV6-5,TRBD2,TGTGCCAGCAGTCCCGGGACTAGAGACGAGCAGTACTTC,CASSPGTRDEQYF
TRBJ2-1,.,TRBV9,TRBD1,TGTGCCAGCAGCGGACTCGGGACAGGGAATTTCAATGAGCAGTTCTTC,CASSGLGTGNFNEQFF
TRBJ2-2,.,TRBV9,TRBD1,TGTGCCAGCAGCGAATCAGGGGGTGGCACCGGGGAGCTGTTTTTT,CASSESGGGTGELFF
TRBJ2-1,.,TRBV2,TRBD1,TGTGCCAGCACTCCTGACAGGGGGGCATACAATGAGCAGTTCTTC,CASTPDRGAYNEQFF
TRBJ2-1,.,TRBV28,TRBD2,TGTGCCAGCAGTTTCTCGGGACTAGCGGGTAAGAATGAGCAGTTCTTC,CASSFSGLAGKNEQFF
TRBJ2-7,.,TRBV27,TRBD1,TGTGCCAGCAGTTACAGGGGATTCTCCTACGAGCAGTACTTC,CASSYRGFSYEQYF
TRBJ2-3,once,TRBV5-1,.,TGCGCCAGCAGCTTGAGCACTAGCACAGATACGCAGTATTTT,CASSLSTSTDTQYF
TRBJ1-5,.,TRBV27,TRBD1,TGTGCCAGCAGTTTAAGGGTCGAGGGGGCAGGTAATCAGCCCCAGCATTTT,CASSLRVEGAGNQPQHF